This entry lists 10 T cell receptor beta chains sequenced from one sample in a study of blood T cell repertoires in COVID-19. Libraries were prepared by immunoSEQ multiplex PCR; TCRdb keeps only in-frame clonotypes and omits some of them. Among more than 200,000 clones listed, 75% to 90% were seen once. What was sequenced was PBMCs or T cells enriched from blood (not recorded which). The source of these receptors is a young woman who had recovered from COVID-19.

The chain is built from TRBV25-1 and TRBJ1-6, with 7 bases fitting TRBD1. V gave up 5 bases and J gave up 10 bases; unmatched junction bases: 8. This CDR3 has 14 amino acids. Looked up from germline, CDR1 is MGHDK and CDR2 is SYGVNS. The CDR3 DNA reads TGTGCCAGCAGTACCCGACAGGGACGCTCACCCCTCCACTTT. Amino acid sequence: CASSTRQGRSPLHF.

The chain has TRBV5-8 and TRBJ2-2, with 9 bases that match TRBD1. The germline V gene encodes CDR1 SGHTS and CDR2 YDEGEE. CDR3 length: 16 residues. After removal of 0 bases from V and 6 bases from J, the junction contained 6 bases not matched to a gene. This CDR3 is CASSLDGTGNSGELFF. The CDR3 DNA sequence: TGTGCCAGCAGCTTGGATGGGACAGGGAATTCCGGGGAGCTGTTTTTT.

This chain links TRBV10-3 with TRBJ1-1; no reliable D call. The CDR3 consists of 15 residues. The V end lost 2 bases, the J end lost 5 bases, and 15 bases lay between the germline ends. CDR1 is ENHRY and CDR2 is SYGVKD in the germline V gene. In nucleotides, the CDR3 is TGTGCCATCAGTGAGGGAGGGTCGGTAAGGACTGAAGCTTTCTTT. It specifies CAISEGGSVRTEAFF.

CDR3 nucleotide sequence: TGTGCCAGCAGGACCAGACAGGGGGCCAGGGAAGCTTTCTTT. Its protein is CASRTRQGAREAFF. The chain has TRBV28 and TRBJ1-1; 10 bases align to TRBD1. CDR1 and CDR2 (germline): MDHEN, SYDVKM. Trimming removed 6 bases from V and 8 bases from J; junction bases left unmatched: 9. The CDR3 covers 14 residues.

The chain recombines TRBV18 with TRBJ1-2, with 8 bases that match TRBD1. The CDR3 is made up of 15 amino acids. Looked up from germline, CDR1 is KGHSH and CDR2 is LQKENI. After removal of 1 base from V and 4 bases from J, the junction contained 5 bases not matched to a gene. The CDR3 is CASSPRQGAPYGYTF. In DNA, the CDR3 is TGTGCCAGCTCACCACGGCAGGGGGCCCCCTATGGCTACACCTTC.

This chain joins TRBV29-1 and TRBJ1-2; no clear D. Germline assignment: CDR1 SQVTM and CDR2 ANQGSEA. The CDR3 has 14 amino acids. Deletions cut 1 base from V and 4 bases from J, with 13 bases between. The CDR3 DNA follows: TGCAGCGTTGAAGTCCCGGGAACGATCTATGGCTACACCTTC. Its translation: CSVEVPGTIYGYTF.

This clone was recorded only once. V is TRBV5-1 and J is TRBJ2-7; 10 nucleotides align to TRBD2. Germline loops: CDR1 SGHRS, CDR2 YFSETQ. The junction had 5 bases not matched to a gene; V was cut back by 5 bases and J by 0 bases. The CDR3 runs 15 residues. CDR3 bases: TGCGCCAGCAGGTCGACTAGCGGGCGCTCCTACGAGCAGTACTTC. Encoded protein: CASRSTSGRSYEQYF.

The gene calls are TRBV7-9 and TRBJ1-4, with 8 positions matching TRBD1. From germline, CDR1 is SEHNR and CDR2 FQNEAQ (reference sequence). V lost 5 bases and J lost 4; bases outside the gene matches: 3. This CDR3 region has 14 residues. The CDR3 sequence: CASSRQGLNEKLFF. The CDR3 region has the DNA TGTGCCAGCAGCCGACAGGGGCTTAATGAAAAACTGTTTTTT.

V gene TRBV28 combines with J gene TRBJ1-5; no clear D. The CDR3 totals 15 residues. V lost 3 bases to trimming and J lost 1 base, with 10 bases between them. CDR1 and CDR2 (germline): MDHEN, SYDVKM. CDR3 coding DNA: TGTGCCAGCAGTTTCCCGCCGGGGAGCAATCAGCCCCAGCATTTT. It is translated as CASSFPPGSNQPQHF.

This clone appeared once. The rearrangement links TRBV5-6 to TRBJ1-1; 7 bases align to TRBD1. The V gene's germline CDR1 is SGHDT and CDR2 YYEEEE. After removal of 4 bases from V and 6 bases from J, the junction contained 12 bases not matched to a gene. The CDR3 totals 15 residues. In DNA, the CDR3 is TGTGCCAGCAGCCCACCAGAACAGGGGTCCTCTGAAGCTTTCTTT. Translation gives CASSPPEQGSSEAFF.